These 27 T cell receptor beta chains came from one sample sequenced in a study of T cell changes during pregnancy in multiple sclerosis (dated by TCRdb to the late 2010s). The library came from the immunoSEQ multiplex PCR assay. TCRdb retrieved this table from immuneACCESS and kept in-frame rearrangements only. Not all clones are present; in checked studies, unresolved V genes account for under half, and no reason is known for the remainder. This sample comprises roughly 45,000 clones, 88% of them detected only once. The ten largest clones take up approximately 1.2% of the sample. This specimen was CD4+ T cells from peripheral blood mononuclear cells, taken in the second trimester of pregnancy. All receptors derive from a female donor with multiple sclerosis, enrolled in a pregnancy study.

The CDR3, as DNA: TGTGCCAGCAGCCCCAGAGGTATAGAGACCCAGTACTTC. Translation: CASSPRGIETQYF. V usage is TRBV5-8 and J usage is TRBJ2-5; unclear D gene. CDR3 length: 13 residues. Germline-derived CDR1 and CDR2 are SGHTS and YDEGEE. V lost 4 bases to trimming and J lost 4 bases, with 11 bases between them. The full variable domain, completed using reference TRBV5-8 and TRBJ2-5, is EAGVTQSPTHLIKTRGQQATLRCSPISGHTSVYWYQQALGLGLQFLLWYDEGEERNRGNFPPRFSGRQFPNYSSELNVNALELEDSALYLCASSPRGIETQYFGPGTRLLVL.

The chain carries TRBV7-2 and TRBJ2-3; 9 positions agree with TRBD2. Germline values: CDR1 SGHTA, CDR2 FQGNSA. The CDR3 runs to 17 residues. V gave up 0 bases and J gave up 4 bases; unmatched junction bases: 8. The CDR3 DNA reads TGTGCCAGCAGCTTAGCGCGCTCCGGCGGGAGGGCAGATACGCAGTATTTT. It yields the protein CASSLARSGGRADTQYF.

The chain is built from TRBV15 and TRBJ2-5, with 8 positions matching TRBD2. Trimming at V came to 0 bases and at J to 5 bases, leaving 14 bases not matched to a gene. Per the germline V gene, CDR1 is LNHNV and CDR2 is YYDKDF (reference sequence). There are 18 residues in the CDR3. CDR3 nucleotide sequence: TGTGCCACCAGCAGAGATGGGGCCCCGGGAGGGCCTTGGGAGACCCAGTACTTC. Amino acids: CATSRDGAPGGPWETQYF.

This chain uses TRBV5-1 with TRBJ2-3, with 13 bases lining up with TRBD2. Looked up from germline, CDR1 is SGHRS and CDR2 is YFSETQ. V trimming: 3 bases; J trimming: 1 base; junction bases outside the gene matches: 8. CDR3 length equals 18 residues. The CDR3 DNA reads TGCGCCAGCAGCTCAGGACTAGCGGGAGTCCCAGGCACAGATACGCAGTATTTT. Translation: CASSSGLAGVPGTDTQYF. Looking up the rest from reference TRBV5-1 and TRBJ2-3 gives the full variable domain: KAGVTQTPRYLIKTRGQQVTLSCSPISGHRSVSWYQQTPGQGLQFLFEYFSETQRNKGNFPGRFSGRQFSNSRSEMNVSTLELGDSALYLCASSSGLAGVPGTDTQYFGPGTRLTVL.

The rearrangement joins TRBV19 to TRBJ2-1; 7 bases fit TRBD2. The V gene end was trimmed by 5 bases and the J gene end by 3 bases; junction bases not matched to a gene: 13. The CDR3 covers 17 residues. Germline CDR1 is LNHDA and CDR2 is SQIVND (reference sequence). The CDR3 DNA reads TGTGCCAGTAGTCCTAATCCCCTAGCGGCAAGCTACAATGAGCAGTTCTTC. This encodes CASSPNPLAASYNEQFF.

The chain is built from TRBV19 and TRBJ1-2, with a possible D match to TRBD1 (5 bases). The CDR3 has 14 residues. CDR1 LNHDA and CDR2 SQIVND come from the germline V gene (reference sequence). V lost 2 bases and J lost 5, with 12 bases in between. The CDR3 DNA sequence: TGTGCCAGTAGTATACAGGGCCACTCGTATGGCTACACCTTC. Protein product: CASSIQGHSYGYTF.

The chain combines TRBV28 with TRBJ2-7; 9 nucleotides line up with TRBD2. CDR1 and CDR2 from the germline V gene are MDHEN and SYDVKM. CDR3 length: 16 residues. With V trimmed by 6 bases and J by 4 bases, 13 bases remained unmatched. CDR3 bases: TGTGCCAGCAGACCTCCGACTAGCGGCAGGTTATACGAGCAGTACTTC. The encoded protein is CASRPPTSGRLYEQYF.

The chain combines TRBV7-9 with TRBJ2-6, with D uncertain. The CDR3 runs 15 residues. Trimming pared 1 base from V and 1 base from J, leaving 5 bases between. Germline V gene lookup returns CDR1 SEHNR and CDR2 FQNEAQ (reference sequence). CDR3 sequence reads: CASSLGLSGANVLTF. The CDR3 nucleotides read TGTGCCAGCAGCTTAGGTCTATCTGGGGCCAACGTCCTGACTTTC.

V gene TRBV7-9 combines with J gene TRBJ2-3; TRBD2 aligns across 8 bases. The CDR3 covers 16 residues. CDR1 is SEHNR and CDR2 is FQNEAQ in the germline V gene (reference sequence). J was trimmed by 1 base and V by 1 base; bases with no gene match: 4. CDR3 in amino acids: CASSLVILAGTDTQYF. The CDR3 coding sequence is TGTGCCAGCAGCTTAGTGATACTAGCGGGCACAGATACGCAGTATTTT.

J is TRBJ2-7 and V is TRBV28, with 9 positions matching TRBD2. This CDR3 spans 15 amino acids. V gave up 7 bases and J gave up 6 bases; unmatched junction bases: 13. Germline values: CDR1 MDHEN, CDR2 SYDVKM. DNA of the CDR3: TGTGCCAGCACCGAAGTGGGACTAGCAAGGCGCGAGCAGTACTTC. It encodes CASTEVGLARREQYF. The full variable domain, rest sourced from reference TRBV28 and TRBJ2-7, is DVKVTQSSRYLVKRTGEKVFLECVQDMDHENMFWYRQDPGLGLRLIYFSYDVKMKEKGDIPEGYSVSREKKERFSLILESASTNQTSMYLCASTEVGLARREQYFGPGTRLTVT.

This clone has only one observation. Written as DNA, the CDR3 is TGTGCCAGCAGCTTGGTAGGGGGCGGTATCGGGGAGCTGTTTTTT. Translating gives CASSLVGGGIGELFF. The chain employs TRBV7-2 and TRBJ2-2; 7 bases match TRBD1. With 3 bases clipped from V and 7 bases from J, the junction kept 8 bases outside the gene matches. In germline, CDR1 is SGHTA, CDR2 FQGNSA. The CDR3 is made up of 15 amino acids.

This rearrangement joins TRBV10-3 to TRBJ2-2, with D unresolved. From germline, CDR1 is ENHRY and CDR2 SYGVKD. V was cut by 4 bases and J by 0 bases, with 12 bases left in between. The CDR3 spans 16 residues. The CDR3 sequence: CAISGAAFANTGELFF. DNA of the CDR3: TGTGCCATCAGTGGAGCCGCCTTTGCGAACACCGGGGAGCTGTTTTTT.

The chain has TRBV6-4 and TRBJ2-1; a weak D match, TRBD2 (5 bases). V lost 10 bases and J lost 7, with 23 bases in between. Germline V gene lookup returns CDR1 MRHNA and CDR2 SNTAGT. This CDR3 comprises 15 residues. This chain's CDR3 is CANPRLARPANEQFF. CDR3 nucleotide sequence: TGTGCCAACCCCCGTCTAGCAAGGCCGGCTAATGAGCAGTTCTTC.

This rearrangement joins TRBV7-6 to TRBJ2-4; a possible D gene is TRBD1 (7 bases). The CDR3 runs 14 residues. Germline CDR1 and CDR2: SGHVS and FNYEAQ. V lost 4 bases and J lost 2, with 9 bases in between. In nucleotides, the CDR3 is TGTGCCAGCAGCTCAGGGGGGTCCAAAAACATTCAGTACTTC. Residues: CASSSGGSKNIQYF.

Comments on this clone: A read error may produce the germline difference seen at one junction end. J is TRBJ2-1 and V is TRBV7-7; D gene unclear. The CDR3 sequence is 15 residues long. CDR1 and CDR2 from the germline V gene are SSHAT and FNYEAQ (reference sequence). The CDR3 nucleotides read TGTGCTAGCAGCTTAGAGACTCCACCGTTTGGTGAGCAGTTCTTC. Amino acids: CASSLETPPFGEQFF.

The genes are TRBV5-1 and TRBJ2-2, with 13 bases matching TRBD2. The CDR3 is 15 residues long. The ends lost 4 bases at V and 6 bases at J; junction bases unmatched: 3. Germline loops: CDR1 SGHRS, CDR2 YFSETQ. CDR3: CASSVGLAGAGELFF. The CDR3 nucleotides are TGCGCCAGCAGCGTAGGACTAGCGGGAGCCGGGGAGCTGTTTTTT.

The V call is TRBV7-8, the J call TRBJ2-1; 8 nucleotides agree with TRBD2. V lost 2 bases, J lost 6 bases, and 12 bases stayed unmatched. The CDR3 runs to 17 residues. The germline gives CDR1 SGHVS, CDR2 FQNEAQ. The CDR3 DNA is TGTGCCAGCAGCTTACTGCCTAGTTATCGGGGGGGCAATGAGCAGTTCTTC. It encodes CASSLLPSYRGGNEQFF.

Note on this clone: Sequence at one end of the junction differs from germline and may be a read error. The chain employs TRBV4-3 and TRBJ2-2; the D gene is possibly TRBD2 (5 bases). The germline CDR1 and CDR2 sequences are LGHNA and YSLEER. The CDR3 is made up of 15 amino acids. The CDR3 sequence: CASSQAVANTGEPFF. The CDR3 nucleotides read TGCGCCAGCAGCCAAGCGGTTGCGAACACCGGGGAGCCGTTTTTT.

This chain joins TRBV7-2 and TRBJ2-6; the D gene is possibly TRBD2 (7 bases). The CDR3 runs 18 residues. V dropped 6 bases and J dropped 0 bases, with 18 bases sitting between them. Germline CDR1 is SGHTA and CDR2 is FQGNSA. In nucleotides, the CDR3 is TGTGCCAGCAGAAAAAGGGGGGGTGCATTCTCTGGGGCCAACGTCCTGACTTTC. Protein: CASRKRGGAFSGANVLTF.

J is TRBJ2-1 and V is TRBV7-2; 9 bases align to TRBD2. Looked up from germline, CDR1 is SGHTA and CDR2 is FQGNSA. CDR3 length: 16 residues. V shed 0 bases and J 2 bases; nucleotides not matched to a gene: 2. The CDR3 DNA sequence: TGTGCCAGCAGCTTAGCCGCTAGCGGGGCCTACAATGAGCAGTTCTTC. Translation gives CASSLAASGAYNEQFF.

This sequence joins TRBV19 and TRBJ2-1; 7 bases line up with TRBD1. V trimming: 4 bases; J trimming: 0 bases; junction bases outside the gene matches: 3. CDR1 and CDR2 from the germline V gene are LNHDA and SQIVND (reference sequence). CDR3 length: 15 amino acids. CDR3 coding DNA: TGTGCCAGTAGTACGGGGACAGTCTCCTACAATGAGCAGTTCTTC. Protein sequence: CASSTGTVSYNEQFF.

This chain joins TRBV5-1 and TRBJ2-2, with 13 bases matching TRBD2. The CDR3 extends over 16 amino acids. In germline, CDR1 is SGHRS, CDR2 YFSETQ. J lost 7 bases, V lost 0 bases, and 3 bases had no gene match. For the CDR3, the DNA is TGCGCCAGCAGCTTGGGGACTAGCGGGAGTGGCGGGGAGCTGTTTTTT. This sequence encodes CASSLGTSGSGGELFF.

J is TRBJ1-1 and V is TRBV19; D perhaps matches TRBD1 (6 bases). This CDR3 is built from 15 residues. Trimming removed 8 bases from V and 0 bases from J, with 16 bases in between. Germline CDR1 and CDR2: LNHDA and SQIVND (reference sequence). CDR3: CASGGAEHVNTEAFF. The CDR3 DNA reads as TGTGCCAGTGGGGGGGCCGAGCACGTGAACACTGAAGCTTTCTTT.

The chain links TRBV28 to TRBJ2-1; 12 positions agree with TRBD2. The CDR3 consists of 15 residues. The trim removed 6 bases at V and 7 bases at J, leaving 7 bases unmatched. The germline gives CDR1 MDHEN, CDR2 SYDVKM. The CDR3 region is CASSRTSGDHNEQFF. CDR3 coding DNA: TGTGCCAGCAGCAGGACTAGCGGGGATCATAATGAGCAGTTCTTC.

V and J are TRBV18 and TRBJ1-4; no firm D call. Per the germline V gene, CDR1 is KGHSH and CDR2 is LQKENI. V was trimmed by 2 bases and J by 4 bases, leaving 14 bases between them. The CDR3 runs 16 residues. CDR3 nucleotides: TGTGCCAGCTCACCAATCGGATCTCGGGGTAATGAAAAACTGTTTTTT. It codes for CASSPIGSRGNEKLFF.

This clone appeared once. The rearrangement uses TRBV19 and TRBJ2-5, with D possibly being TRBD2 (6 bases). The CDR3 extends over 16 amino acids. Per germline, CDR1 LNHDA and CDR2 SQIVND (reference sequence). Trimming removed 5 bases from V and 5 bases from J, with 21 bases in between. CDR3 residues: CASSPLTPSGGETQYF. Here the CDR3 DNA reads TGTGCCAGTAGTCCTTTGACACCCTCCGGAGGGGAGACCCAGTACTTC.

This sequence joins TRBV14 and TRBJ2-5; 7 nucleotides match TRBD2. The CDR3 contains 17 residues. The ends lost 0 bases at V and 5 bases at J; junction bases unmatched: 12. Germline values: CDR1 SGHDN, CDR2 FVKESK. CDR3 protein: CASSQDWGGRASETQYF. CDR3 bases: TGTGCCAGCAGCCAAGATTGGGGGGGGAGGGCCTCGGAGACCCAGTACTTC.